These 5 T cell receptor delta chains came from one sample sequenced in a study of γδ T cells in repeated Plasmodium falciparum infection. TCRdb re-called the multiplex PCR reads via CATT. The sample includes tens of thousands of delta-chain clones, 1.4% of them seen just once. Bulk repertoires came from Vgamma9/Vdelta2+ or Vdelta2-negative gammadelta T cells flow-sorted from PBMC. The material sequenced was gamma-delta T cells from blood. These receptor sequences come from a pool of human donors (malaria-infected and uninfected, not separated).

This clone was seen at least ten times. TCRdb's entry gives the protein of a much larger clone, which mismatches this DNA's translation at residue 4, likely from a read error; the protein reported here is translated from the DNA. This chain joins TRDV2 and TRDJ1; D may be TRDD3 (5 bases). TCRdb offers no J gene call, so here the DNA was matched to germline to obtain one. The CDR3 contains 18 residues. V lost 5 bases and J lost 0, with 24 bases in between. Germline V gene data show CDR1 as GEAIGNYY and CDR2 as EKD. CDR3 DNA: TGTGCCTGTGGCACATCTACGACCTGGGCCCCGTACACCGATAAACTCATCTTT. It translates to CACGTSTTWAPYTDKLIF.

The sample holds a few counts of this clone. For this DNA, TCRdb reports the protein of a much larger clone, which diverges at residue 3, most likely from a read error; the protein presented here is translated directly from the DNA. The CDR3 region has the DNA TGTGCCATTTCCCAGCTCTTGCGGGGATACACCAAACTCATCTTT. It codes for CAISQLLRGYTKLIF. The chain employs TRDV3 and TRDJ1; 8 bases map to TRDD3. No J segment appears in TCRdb, so it was assigned here by matching the sequence to germline. Germline values: CDR1 TVYSNPD, CDR2 GDNSRS (reference sequence). The CDR3 is made up of 15 amino acids. The junction had 19 bases not matched to a gene; V was cut back by 5 bases and J by 8 bases.

With respect to this clone: TCRdb's entry gives the protein of a much larger clone, which mismatches this DNA's translation at residue 8, likely from a read error; the protein reported here is translated from the DNA. The CDR3 coding sequence is TGTGCTCTTGGGGAACAGACGGTCTTCCTAAGGAAGAGCCTACTGGGGGACAGCTCCTGGGACACCCGACAGATGTTTTTC. It is translated as CALGEQTVFLRKSLLGDSSWDTRQMFF. J is TRDJ3 and V is TRDV1; 9 bases align to TRDD3. Here the J gene came from matching the DNA to germline, since TCRdb omits it. The germline V gene encodes CDR1 TSWWSYY and CDR2 QGS. V lost 1 base, J lost 0 bases, and 28 bases stayed unmatched. This CDR3 has 27 residues.

This clone was detected many times. TCRdb shows a much larger clone's protein in place of this DNA's translation, and the two differ at residue 16, likely through a read error; the protein shown is translated from the DNA. The J segment was not called; the V segment is TRDV2; TRDD3 reflects the table's D call only, with no check against the DNA. CDR3 length equals 18 residues. Germline V lookup: CDR1 GEAIGNYY, CDR2 EKD. The CDR3 region has the DNA TGTGCCTGTGACACCGTATCGACTCTCCTGGGGGACACCGATAAACCCATCTTT. Translated, it gives CACDTVSTLLGDTDKPIF.

There are a few counts of this clone. TCRdb's protein, taken from a much larger clone, differs from this DNA's translation at residue 9, likely owing to a read error; the protein displayed comes from the DNA. The V and J genes are TRDV2 and TRDJ1; TRDD3 matches 11 bases. No J gene was available from TCRdb, and it was assigned here by a germline match of the DNA. The CDR3 is made up of 21 amino acids. V dropped 0 bases and J dropped 2; count of bases not matched to a gene: 19. Germline V CDR1 and CDR2: GEAIGNYY, EKD. The chain's CDR3 is CACDTVKAGPGGYKETDKLIF. CDR3 nucleotides: TGTGCCTGTGACACCGTGAAGGCTGGTCCTGGGGGATACAAAGAAACCGATAAACTCATCTTT.